The 16 T cell receptor beta chains presented below share a single source sample, sequenced in a study of cytomegalovirus exposure and HLA in healthy donors. It was with 60 Vbeta and 13 Jbeta primers that the PCR ran. Method: immunoSEQ multiplex PCR; TCRdb's copy keeps in-frame clones and lacks some. The sample lists tens of thousands of clones, around 89% occurring once. The specimen was PBMCs. Receptors were obtained from a woman in her twenties or thirties in good health and CMV-seropositive.

This clone has just one count. This rearrangement joins TRBV18 to TRBJ2-7; no reliable D call. Trimming left V 3 bases short and J 0 bases short, with 12 bases between. CDR3 length: 15 residues. Germline values: CDR1 KGHSH, CDR2 LQKENI. The CDR3 sequence: CASSPLPAGSYEQYF. In DNA form, the CDR3 reads TGTGCCAGCTCACCCCTTCCCGCAGGCTCCTACGAGCAGTACTTC.

The chain carries TRBV30 and TRBJ2-1; D uncertain. Germline V gene sequence: CDR1 GTSNPN, CDR2 SVGIG (reference sequence). Trimming stripped 0 bases from V and 1 base from J, with 10 bases between. The length of the CDR3 is 15 residues. In DNA, the CDR3 is TGTGCCTGGAGTGTACCCGGCGGTTCCTACAATGAGCAGTTCTTC. It is translated as CAWSVPGGSYNEQFF. Combining the CDR3 with reference TRBV30 and TRBJ2-1 gives the whole variable domain SQTIHQWPATLVQPVGSPLSLECTVEGTSNPNLYWYRQAAGRGLQLLFYSVGIGQISSEVPQNLSASRPQDRQFILSSKKLLLSDSGFYLCAWSVPGGSYNEQFFGPGTRLTVL.

This clone was recorded a few times. The chain uses TRBV19 and TRBJ1-1, with D maybe TRBD1 (6 bases). Trimming took off 3 bases at V and 3 bases at J, with 11 bases between the two ends. The CDR3 covers 14 residues. Germline assignment: CDR1 LNHDA and CDR2 SQIVND (reference sequence). The CDR3 sequence: CASSMSGVYTEAFF. The CDR3 nucleotides read TGTGCCAGTAGTATGTCAGGGGTTTACACTGAAGCTTTCTTT.

Here the CDR3 DNA reads TGTGCCAGCAGACAGGAATCGACGGATACGCAGTATTTT. The encoded protein is CASRQESTDTQYF. The rearrangement links TRBV2 to TRBJ2-3, with D possibly matching TRBD1 (5 bases). V gave up 6 bases and J gave up 6 bases, with 13 bases separating them. CDR1 is SNHLY and CDR2 is FYNNEI in the germline V gene. The CDR3 contains 13 residues. The full variable domain, in which reference TRBV2 and TRBJ2-3 provide the parts outside the CDR3, is EPEVTQTPSHQVTQMGQEVILRCVPISNHLYFYWYRQILGQKVEFLVSFYNNEISEKSEIFDDQFSVERPDGSNFTLKIRSTKLEDSAMYFCASRQESTDTQYFGPGTRLTVL.

The chain's CDR3 is CASSPTSGRAAYNEQFF. The CDR3 DNA sequence: TGTGCCAGTAGCCCTACTAGCGGGAGGGCCGCTTACAATGAGCAGTTCTTC. The V call is TRBV19, the J call TRBJ2-1; 13 bases are shared with TRBD2. This CDR3 contains 17 residues. Per germline, CDR1 LNHDA and CDR2 SQIVND (reference sequence). Trimming took 6 bases from V and 4 from J; bases not matched to a gene: 9.

V usage is TRBV28 and J usage is TRBJ2-1; 7 nucleotides agree with TRBD1. Germline trimming cut 5 bases from V and 3 bases from J; bases unmatched to any gene: 10. The CDR3 sequence is 16 residues long. CDR1 is MDHEN and CDR2 is SYDVKM in the germline V gene. The CDR3 spells CASSKRGRGVYNEQFF. The CDR3 DNA reads TGTGCCAGCAGTAAAAGGGGGCGTGGGGTCTACAATGAGCAGTTCTTC.

This clone was picked up a small number of times. The chain combines TRBV2 with TRBJ2-5, with 8 bases aligning to TRBD2. CDR1 SNHLY and CDR2 FYNNEI come from the germline V gene. The CDR3 covers 17 residues. Trimming cost V 6 bases and J 0 bases; bases outside gene matches: 12. The CDR3 DNA reads TGTGCCAGCAGCCACCCCCCTAGCGGGTCCAACCAAGAGACCCAGTACTTC. This gives the protein CASSHPPSGSNQETQYF.

The J gene is TRBJ1-2, the V gene TRBV5-6; 10 bases are shared with TRBD1. Germline V gives CDR1 SGHDT, CDR2 YYEEEE. CDR3 length equals 15 residues. V shed 6 bases and J 3 bases; nucleotides not matched to a gene: 8. In DNA, the CDR3 is TGTGCCAGCACCCCCCTGGGGACAGGGGACTATGGCTACACCTTC. Translated, it gives CASTPLGTGDYGYTF.

The J gene is TRBJ2-3, the V gene TRBV7-9; 7 nucleotides agree with TRBD1. The germline V gene has CDR1 SEHNR and CDR2 FQNEAQ (reference sequence). J was trimmed by 3 bases and V by 2 bases; bases with no gene match: 5. The CDR3 is 15 amino acids. CDR3 residues: CASSLIGGATDTQYF. In nucleotides, the CDR3 is TGTGCCAGCAGCTTAATAGGGGGCGCAACAGATACGCAGTATTTT.

The rearrangement links TRBV11-3 to TRBJ2-1; D is perhaps TRBD1 (6 bases). V was cut by 4 bases and J by 11 bases, with 12 bases left in between. The germline V gene encodes CDR1 SGHNT and CDR2 YENEEA. The CDR3 spans 12 residues. For the CDR3, the DNA is TGTGCCAGCAGCTATACAGGGCTCAAGCAGTTCTTC. This translates into CASSYTGLKQFF.

The chain joins TRBV13 to TRBJ1-5; 7 positions match TRBD1. CDR3 length equals 14 residues. Germline CDR1 reads PRHDT; CDR2 reads FYEKMQ (reference sequence). Trimming took 3 bases from V and 5 from J; bases not matched to a gene: 4. The CDR3 protein is CASSFGQADQPQHF. In DNA, the CDR3 is TGTGCCAGCAGCTTCGGACAGGCTGATCAGCCCCAGCATTTT.

This chain joins TRBV6-1 and TRBJ1-2; D possibly corresponds to TRBD1 (6 bases). The germline gives CDR1 MNHNS, CDR2 SASEGT. V gave up 10 bases and J gave up 8 bases, with 20 bases separating them. The CDR3 length is 13 residues. CDR3 sequence (DNA): TGTGCCACACGACCTTCAGGGGTAGGGGGCTACACCTTC. It codes for CATRPSGVGGYTF.

In its sample, this clone was seen once. The V and J genes are TRBV29-1 and TRBJ1-1, with D possibly TRBD1 on 5 matching bases. With 4 bases removed from V and 4 bases from J, the gap between germline ends came to 13 bases. The CDR3 contains 13 residues. Germline assignment: CDR1 SQVTM and CDR2 ANQGSEA. Here the CDR3 DNA reads TGCAGCGTTGGGGGTCCCCAGGGCACTGAAGCTTTCTTT. Amino acid sequence: CSVGGPQGTEAFF.

J is TRBJ1-2 and V is TRBV11-1; weak D call: TRBD1 (6 bases). This CDR3 region has 12 residues. CDR1 SGHAT and CDR2 FQDESV come from the germline V gene (reference sequence). V lost 4 bases to trimming and J lost 11 bases, with 14 bases between them. The CDR3 region is CASSSTGSRYTF. CDR3 DNA sequence: TGTGCCAGCAGCTCTACAGGGTCTAGGTACACCTTC. The entire variable domain, with the rest obtained from reference TRBV11-1 and TRBJ1-2, is as follows: EAEVAQSPRYKITEKSQAVAFWCDPISGHATLYWYRQILGQGPELLVQFQDESVVDDSQLPKDRFSAERLKGVDSTLKIQPAELGDSAMYLCASSSTGSRYTFGSGTRLTVV.

The CDR3 DNA sequence: TGTGCCACCTATAAGGACAGGGGAGAAAAGAGGAACTATGGCTACACCTTC. Its translation: CATYKDRGEKRNYGYTF. The rearrangement joins TRBV15 to TRBJ1-2; 9 nucleotides align to TRBD1. Germline V gene lookup returns CDR1 LNHNV and CDR2 YYDKDF (reference sequence). CDR3 length: 17 residues. With V trimmed by 8 bases and J by 2 bases, 15 bases remained unmatched.

Regarding this clone: Distinct nucleotide sequences in the sample also encode this CDR3. The chain combines TRBV11-2 with TRBJ2-1; TRBD2 agrees at 7 bases. The CDR3 is made up of 15 amino acids. V lost 1 base and J lost 4; bases outside the gene matches: 4. Germline values: CDR1 SGHAT, CDR2 FQNNGV. The CDR3 loop reads CASSLVLADYNEQFF. The CDR3 nucleotides read TGTGCCAGCAGCTTAGTTCTAGCGGATTACAATGAGCAGTTCTTC.